The 4 T cell receptor beta chains below were found in one sample sequenced in a study of blood T cell repertoires in COVID-19. Some clones are missing from TCRdb's copy, which holds only in-frame ones; the method was immunoSEQ multiplex PCR. The table records around 78,000 clones, roughly 91% of them present only once. Sequencing was done on a sample of PBMCs or T cells enriched from blood (not recorded which). The receptors were sampled from a woman between 45 and 65 years old with acute COVID-19.

This chain uses TRBV27 with TRBJ2-7, with TRBD2 matching 11 bases. J lost 0 bases, V lost 4 bases, and 14 bases had no gene match. The CDR3 loop spans 19 amino acids. Germline V lookup: CDR1 MNHEY, CDR2 SMNVEV (reference sequence). Here the CDR3 reads CASSSWTSGLATNSYEQYF. CDR3 bases: TGTGCCAGCAGTTCCTGGACTAGCGGGTTGGCTACTAACTCCTACGAGCAGTACTTC.

This chain joins TRBV10-1 and TRBJ1-2; unclear D gene. V was clipped by 5 bases and J by 8 bases, with 12 bases between them. Per germline, CDR1 WNHNN and CDR2 SYGVQD (reference sequence). The CDR3 has 12 residues. CDR3 bases: TGCGCCAGCAGTCCATCTAACGGGGGCTACACCTTC. This sequence encodes CASSPSNGGYTF.

This clone was picked up one time. The chain carries TRBV6-6 and TRBJ1-4, with a weak D call TRBD1 (5 bases). This CDR3 is built from 14 residues. Trimming removed 1 base from V and 4 bases from J, with 7 bases in between. Germline CDR1 is MNHNY and CDR2 is SVGAGI (reference sequence). CDR3 DNA: TGTGCCAGCAGTTACTGGGGGGATAATGAAAAACTGTTTTTT. Translating gives CASSYWGDNEKLFF.

As DNA, the CDR3 is TGTGCCAGCAGGCGTGGAGATACGCAGTATTTT. Translated, it gives CASRRGDTQYF. V is TRBV6-5 and J is TRBJ2-3, with D uncertain. The CDR3 length is 11 residues. V gave up 6 bases and J gave up 5 bases, with 6 bases separating them. CDR1 and CDR2 from the germline V gene are MNHEY and SVGAGI.